This T cell receptor beta chain was recorded in a study of T cell changes during pregnancy in multiple sclerosis. V lost 3 bases, J lost 3 bases, and 13 bases stayed unmatched. From germline, CDR1 is SGHRS and CDR2 YFSETQ. This CDR3 has 18 amino acids. Generated by immunoSEQ multiplex PCR, the TCRdb table keeps only in-frame clones and is missing some. The sample shows more than 40,000 clones, about 90% of them seen only once. This receptor was taken from a female donor in good health, enrolled as a control in a pregnancy study. The chain is built from TRBV5-1 and TRBJ2-7; TRBD2 aligns across 12 bases. The sample was peripheral blood, taken in the first trimester of pregnancy. The CDR3 reads CASSSRTSGTLMSYEQYF. The CDR3 nucleotides are TGCGCCAGCAGCTCGCGGACTAGCGGGACCCTAATGAGCTACGAGCAGTACTTC.